Reported below is one TCR beta chain. Repertoires were generated with immunoSEQ multiplex PCR, while TCRdb's copy carries only in-frame clones and drops some. The sample holds about 56,000 clones; 90% to 95% are singletons and the top ten take 4% to 4.5%. The record originates from a study of technical replicates of blood from several donors. V lost 7 bases, J lost 2 bases, and 5 bases stayed unmatched. Germline V CDR1 and CDR2: SGDLS, YYNGEE. There are 13 residues in the CDR3. The sample was PBMCs. This TCR was sampled from a human donor in good health. Some clones in this sample may be carry-over from other donors' samples. The chain couples TRBV9 to TRBJ2-7; the match to TRBD2 covers 8 bases. The CDR3 here is CASAREGTYEQYF. The CDR3 DNA is TGTGCCAGCGCCCGGGAGGGGACCTACGAGCAGTACTTC.